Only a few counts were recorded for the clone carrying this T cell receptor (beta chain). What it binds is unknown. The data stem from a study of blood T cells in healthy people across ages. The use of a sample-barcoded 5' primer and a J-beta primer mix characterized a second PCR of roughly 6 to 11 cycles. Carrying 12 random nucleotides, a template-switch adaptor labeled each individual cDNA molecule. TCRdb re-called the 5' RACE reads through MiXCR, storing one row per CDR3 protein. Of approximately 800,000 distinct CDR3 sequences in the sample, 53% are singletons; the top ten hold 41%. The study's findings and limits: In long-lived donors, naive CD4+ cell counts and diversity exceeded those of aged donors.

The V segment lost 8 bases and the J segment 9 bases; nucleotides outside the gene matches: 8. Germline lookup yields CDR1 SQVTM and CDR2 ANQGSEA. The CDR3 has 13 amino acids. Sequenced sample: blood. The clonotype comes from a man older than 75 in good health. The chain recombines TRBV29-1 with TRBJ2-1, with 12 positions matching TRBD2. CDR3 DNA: TGCAGCAAGACTAGCGGGAGAACGGGTGAGCAGTTCTTC. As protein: CSKTSGRTGEQFF.